The source of this T cell receptor (beta chain) is a study of cytomegalovirus exposure and HLA in healthy donors. This clone showed up just once. The target antigen is unknown. Overall study findings and caveats: There were 164 TCR beta chains listed as cytomegalovirus-associated. A later analysis revealed that TCR association rates differed between HLA loci, peaking at DRB1 and bottoming out at HLA-C.

The PCR ran on 60 Vbeta and 13 Jbeta primers. Clones were sequenced by immunoSEQ multiplex PCR, and TCRdb holds only the in-frame ones, with some missing. The repertoire holds 150,000 or so clones, with approximately 78% as singletons. Germline assignment: CDR1 SGHNT and CDR2 YYREEE (reference sequence). The CDR3 has 15 residues. Trimming took 4 bases from V and 8 from J; bases not matched to a gene: 13. Source material: PBMCs. The TCR comes from a woman younger than 30 in good health and CMV-seronegative. The V and J genes are TRBV5-4 and TRBJ2-5; 8 bases are shared with TRBD1. DNA for the CDR3: TGTGCCAGCAGCGGGGTGCAGGGGGCACGCGGAACCCAGTACTTC. It yields the protein CASSGVQGARGTQYF.